This T cell receptor (beta chain) was recovered during a study of cytomegalovirus exposure and HLA in healthy donors. The germline CDR1 and CDR2 sequences are LNHDA and SQIVND (reference sequence). This CDR3 is built from 12 residues. V lost 2 bases to trimming and J lost 4 bases, with 3 bases between them. The study ran its PCR with 60 Vbeta and 13 Jbeta primers. Profiling relied on immunoSEQ multiplex PCR, and the TCRdb table lists in-frame clones only, not all of them. This table has just over 150,000 clones, approximately 86% appearing once. This clonotype was sampled from a woman aged 18-35 years in good health and CMV-seronegative. The chain carries TRBV19 and TRBJ1-3; no definite D call. The source material was PBMCs. DNA of the CDR3: TGTGCCAGTAGTATATCGGGAAACACCATATATTTT. Its protein product is CASSISGNTIYF.